This TCR beta chain emerged from a study of cytomegalovirus exposure and HLA in healthy donors. Turning to the study itself: In an earlier analysis, 90 million to 130 million unique TCR beta sequences were found from some 200 million T cells.

A remark on this clone: Antigen: not known.

General study results and limits: Three chains linked to CMV were shown in vitro to be specific for CMV antigens. An apparent linkage of common viral pathogens to several of the most significant clusters emerged in a later analysis.

The germline V gene has CDR1 MGHRA and CDR2 YSYEKL. V lost 2 bases and J 0 bases, leaving 8 bases between the germline ends. The CDR3 runs 15 residues. PCR amplification relied on 60 Vbeta primers (plus 13 Jbeta primers). Only in-frame clones appear in the TCRdb table, and some are missing; sequencing was by immunoSEQ multiplex PCR. The repertoire has around 200,000 clones, 75% to 85% of them found once; the top ten carry 0.5% to 0.8%. The chain couples TRBV4-1 to TRBJ2-1; unclear D gene. This clonotype was sampled from a boy younger than 18 in good health and CMV-seronegative. The sequenced sample was PBMCs. CDR3: CASSQIQSSYNEQFF. CDR3 nucleotides: TGCGCCAGCAGCCAAATACAGAGCTCCTACAATGAGCAGTTCTTC.